This paragraph covers one TCR beta chain sequence. Its antigen is currently unknown. The use of a sample-barcoded 5' primer and a J-beta primer mix characterized a second PCR of about 6 to 12 cycles. MiXCR, applied by TCRdb to the 5' RACE reads, yields one record per CDR3 protein. The sample consists of 1.5 million to 2 million distinct CDR3 sequences, 49% of them appearing once. These data come from a study of blood T cells in healthy people across ages. Study-level points and caveats: Naive T cell percentage showed a strong correlation with TCR beta diversity. Roughly linearly, TCR beta diversity per million T cells fell as age increased.

Those donating, healthy Caucasian individuals from Russia, were aged roughly 6 to 100. RNA extraction gave at least 5 micrograms of total RNA per sample. Sample: blood. The clonotype originates from a woman aged 40 to 49 in good health.

The CDR3 sequence is CASRDRGTFDEQFF. For the CDR3, the DNA is TGCGCCAGTCGGGACAGGGGGACGTTCGATGAGCAGTTCTTC. This sequence joins TRBV4-3 and TRBJ2-1; TRBD1 matches at 11 bases. V lost 9 bases and J lost 8; bases outside the gene matches: 9. The germline V gene encodes CDR1 LGHNA and CDR2 YSLEER. CDR3 length: 14 amino acids.